This T cell receptor beta chain is from a study of vaccination and CD4 T cells after COVID-19 (dated by TCRdb to between 2021 and 2024). Study-level background: Convalescent patients had a positive SARS-CoV-2 result on nasal swab PCR, and of these patients, several had mild disease and one had severe disease. Six males and four females were included in the convalescent cohort, with two Hispanic individuals, seven Caucasians, two Asians and one multiracial person represented. Two doses of either the Pfizer-BioNTech BNT162b2 vaccine (n=8) or the Moderna mRNA-1273 vaccine (n=2) were administered to participants. Post-COVID blood samples from convalescent patients were collected a median of about 100 days after diagnosis, with a range of 35 to 161 days. Post-vaccine blood samples were collected a median of approximately 72 days after the second vaccine dose, ranging from about 13 to 250 days. Overlapping spike peptide pools from SARS-CoV-2 and from the common cold coronaviruses HCoV-NL63, HCoV-OC43 and HCoV-229E were used as culture stimuli. In control cultures, a CEFX viral epitope pool was used as positive control, an HIV-1 Nef peptide pool was used as negative control, or no peptide was added. In about 11 COVID-19 convalescent patients and 4 infection-naive healthy vaccine recipients, the spike-specific CD4+ TCR repertoire before mRNA vaccination was compared with the repertoire after mRNA vaccination. Here is what the overall study found, with its caveats: The study included relatively few convalescent patients and did not analyze early timepoints after natural infection. In convalescent patients, nearly all vaccine-specific clones (304 of 307) were found to be mono-reactive for SARS-CoV-2 spike rather than cross-reactive with common cold coronaviruses. Although the median number of SARS-CoV-2-reactive clonotypes went up from fewer than 25 after infection to roughly 40 after vaccination, the increase was not significant. Among the post-vaccine SARS-CoV-2-reactive clones in convalescent patients, a median approximately 90% showed up only after vaccination, which suggests vaccine-specific priming.

CDR1 DFQATT and CDR2 SNEGSKA were looked up in the germline V gene (reference sequence). V lost 5 bases and J lost 1 base; the stretch between them is 14 bases long. The CDR3 starts with the cysteine, ends with the phenylalanine, and has 14 residues. Of the read, only the CDR3 DNA is kept; its 42 bases are in frame from base 1. Concerning this clonotype itself: Its antigen target is currently unknown. Base qualities are missing; no much larger clone stands one base away.

The treatment or condition label, read with the paper, signifies: approximately 11-day PBMC culture with coronavirus spike peptide pools or control peptides (ViraFEST assay). The study used the ViraFEST assay, which expanded antigen-specific T cells with peptide pools and then identified expanded clonotypes by TCR sequencing. The positive SARS-CoV-2 PCR tests of the convalescent patients were dated from March to December 2020, before the Alpha, Beta and Delta variants emerged in the United States. PBMCs were cultured at around 2.2 million per well in IMDM supplemented with approximately 5% human AB serum and around 10 IU/ml IL-2, with 9.5 to 10 ug/ml peptide pools added. On days 3 and 7, half of the culture medium was replaced with fresh IL-2-containing medium. After 10 to 11 days of culture, CD4+ T cells were isolated by negative selection with the EasySep CD4+ T cell isolation kit. Ficoll-Paque Plus gradient centrifugation was used to isolate PBMCs from whole blood, and the isolated PBMCs were then either used fresh or cryopreserved at -140C. Culture conditions were generally each tested in triplicate wells.

Libraries were prepared through PCR. DNA from cultured CD4+ T cells underwent TCR sequencing with the Oncomine TCR Beta short-read assay at the Johns Hopkins FTIC core. The QIAamp micro DNA kit was used to extract genomic DNA from the cultured CD4+ T cells. Oncomine TCR Beta libraries from cultured CD4+ T cells were pooled using unique dual indexes and sequenced on an Illumina iSeq 100. As for how the authors treated the data: Non-productive sequences were removed, and CDR3s not starting with C, not ending with F or W, or shorter than 7 amino acids were discarded. The MANAFEST web application was used to identify antigen-specific clonotypes by comparing peptide-stimulated wells against reference wells and other culture wells. To be called positive, a clone needed an FDR below 0.05, an odds ratio above 5, and a productive frequency above 0.1% in at least two of three replicate wells. Cross-reactive clonotypes were defined as significantly expanded in both SARS-CoV-2 spike wells and at least one common cold coronavirus spike condition. Similarity between CDR3 sequences was evaluated in R version 3.6.1 using Levenshtein distances (stringdist) and unrooted phylogenetic trees (ape). In TCRdb, the public reads were trimmed at Q25 with fastp and aligned with MiXCR, with productive beta chains retained. All rows with the same CDR3 protein become a single entry with the most common DNA and genes. These V and J calls originate from TCRdb's pipeline instead of the authors' own analysis. The sample has tens of thousands of distinct CDR3 sequences on record, around 45% of them singletons. The leading ten clones occupy approximately 12% of the sample.

This clonotype was obtained from a human donor who had recovered from COVID-19. The sample comprised CD4+ T cells from blood, cultured in vitro. This chain is built from TRBV20-1 and TRBJ1-1, with the D gene not confidently named. The DNA is TGCAGTGCTGCCGAGATGCGGAGGAACACTGAAGCTTTCTTT. Its protein product is CSAAEMRRNTEAFF.